This T cell receptor (beta chain) was sequenced for a study of blood T cell repertoires in COVID-19. Turning to the study itself: Researchers got acute and convalescent COVID-19 samples from the United States, Italy and Spain. T cells, B-cell-depleted T cells, or PBMCs supplied cDNA or gDNA.

V was clipped by 4 bases and J by 4 bases, with 19 bases between them. The CDR3 has 16 residues. The germline V gene has CDR1 MDHEN and CDR2 SYDVKM. Study processing details: How many nucleated cells were present was estimated from reference gene primer amplification. The method was immunoSEQ multiplex PCR; TCRdb's version includes in-frame clones alone and lacks a portion of them. V, J and clone size were drawn from that table, and D and trimming were deduced from the DNA. The sample contains roughly 110,000 clones, about nine tenths of which appear only once. This clonotype originated in a woman younger than 45 with acute or convalescent COVID-19. Input material: peripheral blood. The rearrangement links TRBV28 to TRBJ1-1; tentative D call: TRBD1 (5 bases). The DNA of the CDR3 is TGTGCCAGCAGTTGGTGGGACTTTTCGGGAGGCACTGAAGCTTTCTTT. Amino acid sequence: CASSWWDFSGGTEAFF.